This T cell receptor beta chain was sequenced in a study of blood T cell repertoires in COVID-19. Study as a whole: Some COVID-19 samples were acute and others convalescent; all came from the United States, Italy and Spain. Sources were T cells, B-cell-depleted T cells, or PBMCs; the material itself was cDNA or gDNA.

Sequencing was performed with immunoSEQ multiplex PCR; in TCRdb, only in-frame clones are kept and a portion is missing. The sample yields approximately 6,000 clones, approximately 87% seen once. The CDR3 consists of 13 residues. Germline V lookup: CDR1 SQVTM, CDR2 ANQGSEA. With 5 bases clipped from V and 3 bases from J, the junction kept 6 bases outside the gene matches. The source is a human donor in a cohort sampled during active COVID-19. The rearrangement joins TRBV29-1 to TRBJ1-2; 7 bases match TRBD1. What was sequenced was peripheral blood. CDR3 residues: CSVLQGFDYGYTF. DNA for the CDR3: TGCAGCGTTCTACAGGGGTTCGACTATGGCTACACCTTC.